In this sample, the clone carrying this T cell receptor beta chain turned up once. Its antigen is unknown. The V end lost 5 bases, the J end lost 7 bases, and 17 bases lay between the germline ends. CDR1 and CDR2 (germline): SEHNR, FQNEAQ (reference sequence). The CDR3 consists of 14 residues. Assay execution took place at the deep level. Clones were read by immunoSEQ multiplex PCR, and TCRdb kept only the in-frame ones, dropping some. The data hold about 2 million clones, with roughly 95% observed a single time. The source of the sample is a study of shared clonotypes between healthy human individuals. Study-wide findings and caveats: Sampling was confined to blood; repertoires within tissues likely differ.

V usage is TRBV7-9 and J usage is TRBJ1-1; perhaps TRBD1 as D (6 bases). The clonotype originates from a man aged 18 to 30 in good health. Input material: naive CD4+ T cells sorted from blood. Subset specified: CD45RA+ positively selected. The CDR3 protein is CASSPRGGTDEAFF. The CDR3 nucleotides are TGTGCCAGCAGCCCGCGGGGGGGCACCGATGAAGCTTTCTTT.